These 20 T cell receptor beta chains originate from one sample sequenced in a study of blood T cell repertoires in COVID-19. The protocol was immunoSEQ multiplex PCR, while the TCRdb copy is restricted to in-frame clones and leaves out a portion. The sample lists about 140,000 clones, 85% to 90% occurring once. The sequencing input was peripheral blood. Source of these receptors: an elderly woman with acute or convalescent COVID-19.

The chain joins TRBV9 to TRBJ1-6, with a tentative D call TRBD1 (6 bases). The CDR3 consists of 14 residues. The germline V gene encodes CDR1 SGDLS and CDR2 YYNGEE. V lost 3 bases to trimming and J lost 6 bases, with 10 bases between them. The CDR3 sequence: CASSDRVSNSPLHF. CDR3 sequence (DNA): TGTGCCAGCAGCGACAGGGTTAGTAATTCACCCCTCCACTTT.

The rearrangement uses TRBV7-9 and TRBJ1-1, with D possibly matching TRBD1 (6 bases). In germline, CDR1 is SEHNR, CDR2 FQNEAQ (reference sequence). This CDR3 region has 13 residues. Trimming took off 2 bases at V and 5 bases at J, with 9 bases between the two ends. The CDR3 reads CASSLSGETEAFF. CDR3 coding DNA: TGTGCCAGCAGCTTATCAGGGGAAACTGAAGCTTTCTTT.

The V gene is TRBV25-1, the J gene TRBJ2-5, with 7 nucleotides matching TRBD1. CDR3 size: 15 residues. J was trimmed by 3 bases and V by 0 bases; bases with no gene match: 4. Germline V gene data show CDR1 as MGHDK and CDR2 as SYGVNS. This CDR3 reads CASSEYRGGEETQYF. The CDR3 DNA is TGTGCCAGCAGTGAATATAGAGGGGGCGAAGAGACCCAGTACTTC.

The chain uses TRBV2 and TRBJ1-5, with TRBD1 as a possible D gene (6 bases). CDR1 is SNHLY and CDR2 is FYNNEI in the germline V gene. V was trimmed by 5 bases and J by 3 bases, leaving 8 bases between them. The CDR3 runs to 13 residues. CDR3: CASSQGNNQPQHF. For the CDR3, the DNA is TGTGCCAGCAGTCAGGGGAACAATCAGCCCCAGCATTTT.

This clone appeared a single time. The CDR3 region has the DNA TGTGCCATCAGGGGGGGACTAGCAGGCGATGAGCAGTTCTTC. Translation gives CAIRGGLAGDEQFF. The chain recombines TRBV10-3 with TRBJ2-1; TRBD2 aligns across 9 bases. CDR3 length equals 14 residues. Germline CDR1 is ENHRY and CDR2 is SYGVKD. With 6 bases clipped from V and 8 bases from J, the junction kept 8 bases outside the gene matches.

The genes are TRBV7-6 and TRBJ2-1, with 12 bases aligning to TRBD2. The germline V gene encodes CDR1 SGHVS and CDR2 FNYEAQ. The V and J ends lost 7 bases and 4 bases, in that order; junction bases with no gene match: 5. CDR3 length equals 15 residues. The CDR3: CASTRTSGEYNEQFF. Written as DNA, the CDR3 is TGTGCCAGCACCAGGACTAGCGGGGAGTACAATGAGCAGTTCTTC.

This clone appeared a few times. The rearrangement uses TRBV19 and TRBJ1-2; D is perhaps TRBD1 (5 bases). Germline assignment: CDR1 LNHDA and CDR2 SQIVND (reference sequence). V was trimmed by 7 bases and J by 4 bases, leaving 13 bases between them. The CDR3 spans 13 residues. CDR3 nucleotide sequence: TGTGCCAGTACCCTGGGGGGGTTCTATGGCTACACCTTC. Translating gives CASTLGGFYGYTF.

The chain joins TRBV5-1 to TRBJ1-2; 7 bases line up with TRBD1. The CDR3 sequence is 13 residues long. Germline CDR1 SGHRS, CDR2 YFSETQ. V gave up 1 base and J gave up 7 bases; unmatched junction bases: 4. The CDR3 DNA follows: TGCGCCAGCAGCTTGACAGGGGATGCTGGCTACACCTTC. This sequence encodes CASSLTGDAGYTF.

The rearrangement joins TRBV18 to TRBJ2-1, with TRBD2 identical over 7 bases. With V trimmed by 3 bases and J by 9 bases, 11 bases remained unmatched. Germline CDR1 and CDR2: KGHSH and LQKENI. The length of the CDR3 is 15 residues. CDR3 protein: CASSPGPSGTGEQFF. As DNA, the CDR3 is TGTGCCAGCTCACCGGGGCCTAGCGGAACGGGTGAGCAGTTCTTC. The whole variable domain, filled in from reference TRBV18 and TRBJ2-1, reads NAGVMQNPRHLVRRRGQEARLRCSPMKGHSHVYWYRQLPEEGLKFMVYLQKENIIDESGMPKERFSAEFPKEGPSILRIQQVVRGDSAAYFCASSPGPSGTGEQFFGPGTRLTVL.

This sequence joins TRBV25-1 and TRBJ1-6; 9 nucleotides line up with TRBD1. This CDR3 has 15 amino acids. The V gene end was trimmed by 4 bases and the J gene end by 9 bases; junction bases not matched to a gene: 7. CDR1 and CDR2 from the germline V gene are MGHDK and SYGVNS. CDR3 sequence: CASSGGTGRTSPLHF. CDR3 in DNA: TGTGCCAGCAGTGGAGGGACAGGGAGAACTTCACCCCTCCACTTT.

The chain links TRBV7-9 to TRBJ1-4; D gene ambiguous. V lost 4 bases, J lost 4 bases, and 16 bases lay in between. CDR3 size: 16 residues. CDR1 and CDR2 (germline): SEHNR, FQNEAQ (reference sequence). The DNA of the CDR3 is TGTGCCAGCAGCTCTGACGCGTGGCAGGATAATGAAAAACTGTTTTTT. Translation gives CASSSDAWQDNEKLFF.

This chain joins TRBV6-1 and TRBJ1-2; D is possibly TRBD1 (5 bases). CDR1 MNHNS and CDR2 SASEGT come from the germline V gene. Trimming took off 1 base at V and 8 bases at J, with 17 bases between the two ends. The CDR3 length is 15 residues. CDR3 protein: CASSEGGRQGQGYTF. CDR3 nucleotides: TGTGCCAGCAGTGAAGGTGGGAGGCAGGGTCAGGGCTACACCTTC.

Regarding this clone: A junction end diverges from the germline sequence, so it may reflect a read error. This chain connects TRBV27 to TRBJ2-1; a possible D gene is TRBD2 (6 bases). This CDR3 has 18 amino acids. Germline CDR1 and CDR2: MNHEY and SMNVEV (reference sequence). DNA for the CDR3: TGTGCCAGCAGATTATGGGGGATTGGAGGGATGGGGAACAATGAGCAGTTCTTC. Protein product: CASRLWGIGGMGNNEQFF.

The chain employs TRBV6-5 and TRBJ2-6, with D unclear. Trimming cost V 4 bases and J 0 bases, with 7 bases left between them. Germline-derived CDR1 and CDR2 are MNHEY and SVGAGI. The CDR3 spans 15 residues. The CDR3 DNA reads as TGTGCCAGCAGTTCCCTGAGCTCTGGGGCCAACGTCCTGACTTTC. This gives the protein CASSSLSSGANVLTF.

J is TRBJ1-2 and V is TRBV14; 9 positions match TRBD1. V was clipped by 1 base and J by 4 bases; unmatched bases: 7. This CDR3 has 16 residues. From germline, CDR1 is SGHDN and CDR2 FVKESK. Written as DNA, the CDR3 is TGTGCCAGCAGCCAAGTGGGGACAGGGATGGGCTATGGCTACACCTTC. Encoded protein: CASSQVGTGMGYGYTF. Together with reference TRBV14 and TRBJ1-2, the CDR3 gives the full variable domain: EAGVTQFPSHSVIEKGQTVTLRCDPISGHDNLYWYRRVMGKEIKFLLHFVKESKQDESGMPNNRFLAERTGGTYSTLKVQPAELEDSGVYFCASSQVGTGMGYGYTFGSGTRLTVV.

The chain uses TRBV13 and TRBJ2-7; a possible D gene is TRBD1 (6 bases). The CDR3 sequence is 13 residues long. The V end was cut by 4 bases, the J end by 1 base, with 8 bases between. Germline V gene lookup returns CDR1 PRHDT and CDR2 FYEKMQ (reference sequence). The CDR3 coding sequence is TGTGCCAGCAGCTACAGGGATTCCTACGAGCAGTACTTC. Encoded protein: CASSYRDSYEQYF.

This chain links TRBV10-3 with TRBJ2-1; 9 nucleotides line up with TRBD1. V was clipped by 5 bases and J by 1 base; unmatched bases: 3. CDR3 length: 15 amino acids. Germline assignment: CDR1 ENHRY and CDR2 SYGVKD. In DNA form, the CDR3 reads TGTGCCATCAGTAGACAGGGGGAATCCTACAATGAGCAGTTCTTC. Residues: CAISRQGESYNEQFF.

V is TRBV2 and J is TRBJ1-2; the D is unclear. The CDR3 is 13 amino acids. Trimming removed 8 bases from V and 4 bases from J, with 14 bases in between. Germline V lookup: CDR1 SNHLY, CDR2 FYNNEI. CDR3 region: CASELAGGYGYTF. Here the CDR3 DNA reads TGTGCCAGCGAACTCGCCGGCGGCTATGGCTACACCTTC.

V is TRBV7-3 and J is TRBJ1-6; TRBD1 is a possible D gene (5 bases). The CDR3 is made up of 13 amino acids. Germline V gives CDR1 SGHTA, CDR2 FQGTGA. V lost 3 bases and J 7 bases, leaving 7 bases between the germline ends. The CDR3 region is CASSFTGNSPLHF. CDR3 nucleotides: TGTGCCAGCAGCTTTACAGGAAATTCACCCCTCCACTTT.

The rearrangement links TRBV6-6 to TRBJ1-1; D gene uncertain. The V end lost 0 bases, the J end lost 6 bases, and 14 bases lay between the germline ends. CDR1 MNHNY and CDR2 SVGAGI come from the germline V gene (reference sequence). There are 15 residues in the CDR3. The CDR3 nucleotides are TGTGCCAGCAGTTACTCGAATCCGGGATTGTCTGAAGCTTTCTTT. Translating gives CASSYSNPGLSEAFF.